This entry lists 21 T cell receptor beta chains sequenced from one sample in a study of blood T cell repertoires in COVID-19. Sequenced by immunoSEQ multiplex PCR; TCRdb stores in-frame clones only, minus some. The sample has some 200,000 clones, roughly nine tenths seen once. The sequenced material came from peripheral blood. Receptor source: a man aged 30 to 39 with acute or convalescent COVID-19.

CDR3 nucleotides: TGTGCCAGCTCACCGAGGGACAATGGCTACACCTTC. Residues: CASSPRDNGYTF. The chain links TRBV18 to TRBJ1-2, with a weak D call TRBD1 (6 bases). The CDR3 is 12 amino acids. V was trimmed by 3 bases and J by 6 bases, leaving 8 bases between them. The germline gives CDR1 KGHSH, CDR2 LQKENI.

This clone has only one observation. This chain uses TRBV29-1 with TRBJ2-7; 9 bases line up with TRBD1. The CDR3 runs 13 residues. V was clipped by 7 bases and J by 5 bases; unmatched bases: 9. Looked up from germline, CDR1 is SQVTM and CDR2 is ANQGSEA. CDR3 sequence (DNA): TGCAGCGGTCGGGGACAGGGTATCCACGAGCAGTACTTC. Amino acids: CSGRGQGIHEQYF.

Remarks on this clone: A read error may account for a junction end that differs from germline. The V gene is TRBV10-3, the J gene TRBJ2-7; 8 bases are a match to TRBD2. CDR3 size: 17 residues. From germline, CDR1 is ENHRY and CDR2 SYGVKD. This chain's CDR3 is CAISKSVGLADSYEQYF. The CDR3 DNA sequence: TGTGCCATCAGTAAGTCCGTCGGACTAGCAGATTCCTACGAGCAGTACTTC.

V gene TRBV2 combines with J gene TRBJ1-5; D not certain. The V gene lost 7 bases and the J gene lost 1 base, with 11 bases spanning the gap. CDR3 size: 14 residues. The V gene's germline CDR1 is SNHLY and CDR2 FYNNEI. CDR3 amino acids: CASKLRVSNQPQHF. The CDR3 DNA is TGTGCCAGCAAACTTCGGGTAAGCAATCAGCCCCAGCATTTT. Full variable domain (outside the CDR3, taken from reference TRBV2 and TRBJ1-5): EPEVTQTPSHQVTQMGQEVILRCVPISNHLYFYWYRQILGQKVEFLVSFYNNEISEKSEIFDDQFSVERPDGSNFTLKIRSTKLEDSAMYFCASKLRVSNQPQHFGDGTRLSIL.

The chain combines TRBV6-5 with TRBJ2-7; 11 bases align to TRBD1. CDR1 is MNHEY, CDR2 SVGAGI, per germline. The trim removed 7 bases at V and 1 base at J, leaving 6 bases unmatched. The CDR3 contains 15 residues. This CDR3 is CASNPGQGGSYEQYF. CDR3 nucleotides: TGTGCCAGCAACCCGGGACAGGGGGGTTCCTACGAGCAGTACTTC.

The chain has TRBV5-1 and TRBJ2-1, with TRBD1 identical over 10 bases. CDR3 size: 17 residues. Germline V CDR1 and CDR2: SGHRS, YFSETQ. J lost 8 bases, V lost 2 bases, and 13 bases had no gene match. The CDR3 here is CASSFKPPGQGIDEQFF. The DNA for the CDR3 is TGCGCCAGCAGCTTTAAACCTCCGGGACAGGGGATCGATGAGCAGTTCTTC. Full variable domain (missing parts from reference TRBV5-1 and TRBJ2-1): KAGVTQTPRYLIKTRGQQVTLSCSPISGHRSVSWYQQTPGQGLQFLFEYFSETQRNKGNFPGRFSGRQFSNSRSEMNVSTLELGDSALYLCASSFKPPGQGIDEQFFGPGTRLTVL.

This rearrangement joins TRBV6-5 to TRBJ1-2; D gene unclear. The CDR3 is 13 amino acids. Germline loops: CDR1 MNHEY, CDR2 SVGAGI. With 6 bases removed from V and 0 bases from J, the gap between germline ends came to 8 bases. The CDR3: CASSETPNYGYTF. The DNA for the CDR3 is TGTGCCAGCAGCGAGACACCTAACTATGGCTACACCTTC.

V and J are TRBV6-1 and TRBJ1-2; D remains unclear. V dropped 3 bases and J dropped 5 bases, with 10 bases sitting between them. The CDR3 is 13 amino acids. Germline assignment: CDR1 MNHNS and CDR2 SASEGT. The CDR3 region is CASSEVVGYGYTF. DNA for the CDR3: TGTGCCAGCAGTGAGGTGGTCGGGTATGGCTACACCTTC.

With respect to this clone: A read error may produce the germline difference seen at one junction end. The V gene is TRBV13, the J gene TRBJ2-4; D is perhaps TRBD2 (5 bases). The CDR3 runs to 14 residues. Germline V CDR1 and CDR2: PRHDT, FYEKMQ (reference sequence). The CDR3 is CASSSRLPGNIQCF. The CDR3 DNA sequence: TGTGCCAGCAGCTCTCGGCTCCCGGGGAACATTCAGTGCTTC.

This chain uses TRBV5-1 with TRBJ2-5; 7 bases line up with TRBD1. Germline V gives CDR1 SGHRS, CDR2 YFSETQ. Losses at the gene ends were 4 bases for V and 1 base for J; bases not matched to a gene: 10. This CDR3 contains 16 residues. In DNA, the CDR3 is TGCGCCAGCAGCCAGGCCCCGGCAGGGGGCCAAGAGACCCAGTACTTC. This translates into CASSQAPAGGQETQYF.

The J gene is TRBJ1-2, the V gene TRBV20-1, with D tentatively TRBD1 (5 bases). Germline loops: CDR1 DFQATT, CDR2 SNEGSKA (reference sequence). The V end lost 8 bases, the J end lost 8 bases, and 15 bases lay between the germline ends. This CDR3 has 11 residues. The DNA of the CDR3 is TGCAGTCCAACTCGCCAGGGAGGCTACACCTTC. Translation: CSPTRQGGYTF.

This sequence joins TRBV5-1 and TRBJ2-3; D is possibly TRBD1 (5 bases). The CDR3 consists of 15 residues. Trimming removed 5 bases from V and 0 bases from J, with 13 bases in between. Germline CDR1 and CDR2: SGHRS and YFSETQ. This CDR3 reads CASSLRQPSTDTQYF. CDR3 bases: TGCGCCAGCAGTCTTAGACAGCCTAGCACAGATACGCAGTATTTT. The entire variable domain, with the rest obtained from reference TRBV5-1 and TRBJ2-3, is as follows: KAGVTQTPRYLIKTRGQQVTLSCSPISGHRSVSWYQQTPGQGLQFLFEYFSETQRNKGNFPGRFSGRQFSNSRSEMNVSTLELGDSALYLCASSLRQPSTDTQYFGPGTRLTVL.

The V and J genes are TRBV18 and TRBJ1-4; D unresolved. V dropped 3 bases and J dropped 4 bases, with 12 bases sitting between them. CDR3 length: 15 amino acids. Germline V CDR1 and CDR2: KGHSH, LQKENI. The CDR3 DNA follows: TGTGCCAGCTCACCGAACTCAGGTGTTAATGAAAAACTGTTTTTT. Protein: CASSPNSGVNEKLFF.

This sequence joins TRBV30 and TRBJ2-1, with 9 bases lining up with TRBD2. Trimming at V came to 8 bases and at J to 9 bases, leaving 8 bases not matched to a gene. CDR3 length: 12 amino acids. Germline lookup yields CDR1 GTSNPN and CDR2 SVGIG (reference sequence). In DNA, the CDR3 is TGTGCCGGGCGAGGCGGGAGGGGTGAGCAGTTCTTC. This codes for CAGRGGRGEQFF.

As regards this clone: A read error may produce the germline difference seen at one junction end. J is TRBJ2-1 and V is TRBV7-7; 8 positions match TRBD2. There are 15 residues in the CDR3. Germline V gene lookup returns CDR1 SSHAT and CDR2 FNYEAQ (reference sequence). As DNA, the CDR3 is TGTGCTAGCAGCTTAGGTTCTAGCGGGTACAATGAGCAGTTCTTC. It specifies CASSLGSSGYNEQFF.

The chain combines TRBV5-5 with TRBJ2-2; D perhaps matches TRBD2 (5 bases). The germline CDR1 and CDR2 sequences are SGHKS and YYEKEE (reference sequence). Trimming removed 0 bases at V and 8 bases at J, with 14 bases between. The CDR3 contains 15 residues. The CDR3, as DNA: TGTGCCAGCAGCTTGGCCACGCGGAGGATAGGGGAGCTGTTTTTT. Translation gives CASSLATRRIGELFF.

This clone was counted a single time. The chain combines TRBV4-1 with TRBJ1-1, with 8 positions matching TRBD1. The CDR3 loop spans 16 amino acids. J lost 1 base, V lost 3 bases, and 7 bases had no gene match. The germline V gene has CDR1 MGHRA and CDR2 YSYEKL. DNA for the CDR3: TGCGCCAGCAGCCATGATCAGGGGGCTTGGAACACTGAAGCTTTCTTT. It translates to CASSHDQGAWNTEAFF.

Remarks on this clone: Relative to the germline gene, one junction end is altered; a read error may explain this. The chain joins TRBV30 to TRBJ2-7, with 7 bases that match TRBD1. The CDR3 spans 12 residues. CDR1 and CDR2 from the germline V gene are GTSNPN and SVGIG (reference sequence). This CDR3 reads CAWSVKRQGPNF. In DNA, the CDR3 is TGTGCCTGGAGCGTTAAGAGACAGGGCCCAAACTTC.

The count of this clone is one. The V call is TRBV12-2, the J call TRBJ2-3; the D call TRBD2 from the table was never checked on the DNA. TRBV12-2 is designated a pseudogene. CDR3 length equals 15 residues. CDR3 protein: CASRPRTSGGDTQYF. DNA of the CDR3: TGTGCAAGTCGCCCCAGGACTAGCGGGGGAGATACGCAGTATTTT.

The rearrangement joins TRBV24-1 to TRBJ2-7, with TRBD2 matching over 10 bases. The J segment lost 4 bases and the V segment lost 0 bases, leaving 5 bases of the junction unmatched. The germline CDR1 and CDR2 sequences are KGHDR and SFDVKD. The CDR3 totals 16 residues. For the CDR3, the DNA is TGTGCCACCAGTGATTTGATGGCTAGCGGGAGTTACGAGCAGTACTTC. Protein sequence: CATSDLMASGSYEQYF.

The chain has TRBV11-2 and TRBJ1-2; 9 bases map to TRBD1. V trimming: 3 bases; J trimming: 1 base; junction bases outside the gene matches: 3. Germline CDR1 SGHAT, CDR2 FQNNGV. The CDR3 is 15 residues long. The CDR3 DNA reads as TGTGCCAGCAGCTTGGGACAGGGACTTAACTATGGCTACACCTTC. The encoded protein is CASSLGQGLNYGYTF.